This T cell receptor (beta chain) stems from a study of T-cell memory formation after mild COVID-19 (dated by TCRdb to the early 2020s). General notes on the study: Most TCR sequence clusters were specific to one of the two donors. In a couple of donors, T-cell clones that expanded and contracted after mild COVID-19 were followed by sequencing TCRalpha and TCRbeta repertoires longitudinally. Two young, previously healthy adult volunteers, one female and one male, were included in the cohort.

Reading from cysteine to phenylalanine, the CDR3 counts 15 amino acids. Only the CDR3 DNA stays, 45 bases, in frame from base 1. At the junction V is shortened by 5 bases and J by 3 bases, with 20 bases in between. The germline V gene (reference sequence) gives CDR1 as DFQATT and CDR2 as SNEGSKA. This clonotype showed up just a few times. What this receptor recognizes is not known. There are no base qualities to consult, and no much larger clone falls within one base. Findings and caveats that apply to the study as a whole: SARS-CoV-2 specificity was not confirmed for the second-wave clones peaking on day 37. Clones contracting from day 15 to 85 had balanced CD4/CD8 phenotypes, while a second wave expanding from day 15 to 37 was biased towards CD4+. Some responding clones were found in pre-infection memory, which suggests that pre-existing cross-reactive memory T cells took part in the SARS-CoV-2 response. Contracting CD4+ clones turned up mainly in the CM and EM memory subsets, whereas EMRA was where CD8+ clones were enriched. The study covered only a couple of mild cases, and larger cohorts including severe cases with pre-infection samples were considered necessary.

Sequencer: Illumina NovaSeq 6000. cDNA libraries for TCRalpha and TCRbeta were prepared by 5'RACE using constant-segment primers, with sample barcodes and unique molecular identifiers added. RNA was extracted from every sample with Trizol reagent. Library amplification was performed in two PCR steps, and a second sample barcode and Illumina TruSeq adapters were introduced in the second step. Sequencing of libraries was performed on an Illumina NovaSeq with 2 x 150 bp paired-end reads. Turning to the authors' computational methods: The reads were demultiplexed and collapsed into UMI-guided consensus sequences using migec v1.2.7. Using mixcr v2.1.11, the UMI consensuses were aligned to TRA and TRB V and J templates and assembled into clonotypes. A clonotype was counted as expanded or contracted only if both edgeR and NoisET called the change significant, with noise models trained on biological replicates. For edgeR calls, the thresholds were a false discovery rate-adjusted p below 0.01 and a log2 fold-change of 1. PCA with hierarchical clustering of max-normalized trajectories of the 1000 most abundant clonotypes was used as exploratory dynamics analysis. Each responding clone was given a CD4 or CD8 phenotype based on the CD4+ and CD8+ repertoires, which had been sequenced separately. TCRdb reran the public reads through fastp at Q25 and MiXCR, keeping productive beta chains. Rows are combined by CDR3 protein, so each entry shows the most common genes and DNA. These V and J calls originate from TCRdb's pipeline instead of the authors' own analysis. This sample has approximately 450,000 distinct CDR3 sequences in its table, and around a sixth of those were observed once. The top ten hold more than 9% of the sample.

PBMCs were isolated by Ficoll-Paque density gradient centrifugation. The chain is assembled from TRBV20-1 and TRBJ2-7; the D assignment is uncertain and may be TRBD1 or TRBD2, with 5 bases supporting each. The sample was PBMCs or a T cell subset sorted from them (not recorded which). This TCR was sampled from an adult woman who had mild COVID-19 (a few samples of this study predate the infection). The sample titles of this study are shuffled in the database, so cell type and time point are left out; the donor was told from shared clones. The DNA sequence follows: TGCAGTGCTGCCGGGGCTGGGGCCGCTTTCTACGAGCAGTACTTC. Its translation is CSAAGAGAAFYEQYF.